Listed here are 28 T cell receptor beta chains from one sample, sequenced in a study of T cells in Graves' hyperthyroidism and ophthalmopathy. Amplified TCR beta CDR3 regions came from RNA transcripts. The primer set for the first-round RT-PCR of the TCR CDR3 was HTBI. TCRdb re-called the multiplex PCR reads through MiXCR, storing one row per CDR3 protein. The sample yields about 560,000 distinct CDR3 sequences, about 43% seen once. Input material: peripheral blood or thyroid tissue (not recorded which). These receptors originate from a woman aged 18-30 years with Graves' hyperthyroidism.

CDR3 in amino acids: CARADRDGYTF. In DNA, the CDR3 is TGTGCCAGGGCCGATCGGGATGGCTACACCTTC. This sequence joins TRBV2 and TRBJ1-2; D gene unclear. V shed 9 bases and J shed 6 bases, with 11 bases lying between them. The germline CDR1 and CDR2 sequences are SNHLY and FYNNEI. The CDR3 consists of 11 residues. Drawing the rest from reference TRBV2 and TRBJ1-2, the complete variable domain is EPEVTQTPSHQVTQMGQEVILRCVPISNHLYFYWYRQILGQKVEFLVSFYNNEISEKSEIFDDQFSVERPDGSNFTLKIRSTKLEDSAMYFCARADRDGYTFGSGTRLTVV.

The chain employs TRBV15 and TRBJ1-4; D is perhaps TRBD1 (5 bases). V was shortened by 0 bases and J by 8 bases, with 13 bases between the two germline ends. The CDR3 covers 15 residues. Germline V gene sequence: CDR1 LNHNV, CDR2 YYDKDF (reference sequence). CDR3 in DNA: TGTGCCACCAGCAGAGATCAGACAGCGGGGGAAAAACTGTTTTTT. Its protein is CATSRDQTAGEKLFF.

The V call is TRBV29-1, the J call TRBJ1-1; 7 nucleotides align to TRBD1. The V gene end was trimmed by 7 bases and the J gene end by 1 base; junction bases not matched to a gene: 6. This CDR3 is built from 13 residues. Germline CDR1 and CDR2: SQVTM and ANQGSEA. The DNA of the CDR3 is TGCAGCGCCTTGACAGGGAGGAACACTGAAGCTTTCTTT. It is translated as CSALTGRNTEAFF.

J is TRBJ1-2 and V is TRBV7-6, with 11 bases matching TRBD1. CDR3 length: 14 amino acids. The trim removed 1 base at V and 7 bases at J, leaving 2 bases unmatched. Germline CDR1 SGHVS, CDR2 FNYEAQ. The CDR3 DNA follows: TGTGCCAGCAGCTTAGGGACAGGGGGCATTGGCTACACCTTC. It codes for CASSLGTGGIGYTF.

The V call is TRBV2, the J call TRBJ1-5; no clear D. Trimming removed 5 bases at V and 0 bases at J, with 8 bases between. CDR1 SNHLY and CDR2 FYNNEI come from the germline V gene. The CDR3 length is 14 residues. The CDR3, as DNA: TGTGCCAGCAGTTCACGACATAGCAATCAGCCCCAGCATTTT. This sequence encodes CASSSRHSNQPQHF.

In its sample, this clonotype was seen many times. The junction differs from germline at one of its ends, possibly a read error. The chain combines TRBV7-7 with TRBJ2-5; TRBD2 might be the D (5 bases). Germline CDR1 SSHAT, CDR2 FNYEAQ (reference sequence). This CDR3 region has 14 residues. CDR3 amino acids: CASSLAPGLETQYF. In nucleotides, the CDR3 is TGTGCTAGCAGCTTAGCTCCGGGGTTGGAGACCCAGTACTTC.

This clonotype was found a few times. The chain carries TRBV29-1 and TRBJ2-5; 9 nucleotides agree with TRBD1. The CDR3 runs 13 residues. After removal of 7 bases from V and 5 bases from J, the junction contained 8 bases not matched to a gene. Germline CDR1 is SQVTM and CDR2 is ANQGSEA. CDR3 DNA sequence: TGCAGCGCCCGGACAGGGGATGGGGAGACCCAGTACTTC. This gives the protein CSARTGDGETQYF.

The gene calls are TRBV25-1 and TRBJ1-6; 10 bases map to TRBD1. This CDR3 comprises 16 residues. CDR1 is MGHDK and CDR2 is SYGVNS in the germline V gene. J lost 7 bases, V lost 3 bases, and 6 bases had no gene match. CDR3 in amino acids: CASSEAGQGGNSPLHF. CDR3 DNA sequence: TGTGCCAGCAGTGAGGCTGGACAGGGGGGGAATTCACCCCTCCACTTT.

This clonotype was seen a few times. The chain joins TRBV9 to TRBJ2-7; 8 bases match TRBD1. Trimming took 3 bases from V and 0 from J; bases not matched to a gene: 5. The CDR3 sequence is 15 residues long. Germline values: CDR1 SGDLS, CDR2 YYNGEE. The chain's CDR3 is CASSGRDRSSYEQYF. Written as DNA, the CDR3 is TGTGCCAGCAGCGGACGGGACAGGAGCTCCTACGAGCAGTACTTC. Together with reference TRBV9 and TRBJ2-7, the CDR3 gives the full variable domain: DSGVTQTPKHLITATGQRVTLRCSPRSGDLSVYWYQQSLDQGLQFLIQYYNGEERAKGNILERFSAQQFPDLHSELNLSSLELGDSALYFCASSGRDRSSYEQYFGPGTRLTVT.

This clonotype was seen a few times. V is TRBV19 and J is TRBJ1-4; D uncertain. CDR3 length: 16 amino acids. Germline CDR1 reads LNHDA; CDR2 reads SQIVND (reference sequence). Trimming took 4 bases from V and 0 from J, leaving 12 bases between them. The CDR3 protein is CASSSNGGATNEKLFF. CDR3 DNA sequence: TGTGCCAGTAGTAGCAACGGAGGAGCAACTAATGAAAAACTGTTTTTT. The variable domain in full, completed from reference TRBV19 and TRBJ1-4, reads DGGITQSPKYLFRKEGQNVTLSCEQNLNHDAMYWYRQDPGQGLRLIYYSQIVNDFQKGDIAEGYSVSREKKESFPLTVTSAQKNPTAFYLCASSSNGGATNEKLFFGSGTQLSVL.

This clonotype was observed a few times. The rearrangement joins TRBV20-1 to TRBJ2-7; 8 nucleotides align to TRBD2. V lost 2 bases, J lost 0 bases, and 9 bases stayed unmatched. CDR1 DFQATT and CDR2 SNEGSKA come from the germline V gene (reference sequence). The CDR3 length is 16 residues. CDR3 amino acids: CSARSAGLAGSYEQYF. DNA for the CDR3: TGCAGTGCTAGATCGGCTGGGCTAGCGGGCTCCTACGAGCAGTACTTC.

The V call is TRBV29-1, the J call TRBJ1-5; no clear D gene. The CDR3 consists of 11 residues. Germline V CDR1 and CDR2: SQVTM, ANQGSEA. In nucleotides, the CDR3 is TGCAGAGAGACACGAGGGCAGCCCCAGCATTTT. This gives the protein CRETRGQPQHF. The whole variable domain, filled in from reference TRBV29-1 and TRBJ1-5, reads SAVISQKPSRDICQRGTSLTIQCQVDSQVTMMFWYRQQPGQSLTLIATANQGSEATYESGFVIDKFPISRPNLTFSTLTVSNMSPEDSSIYLCRETRGQPQHFGDGTRLSIL.

As regards this clonotype: The junction differs from germline at one of its ends, possibly a read error. This chain links TRBV7-6 with TRBJ1-5; D possibly corresponds to TRBD1 (5 bases). Germline CDR1 and CDR2: SGHVS and FNYEAQ. The CDR3 runs to 12 residues. In DNA, the CDR3 is TGTGCCACCAGCAGACGGGGCTCTCCCCAGCATTTT. Protein product: CATSRRGSPQHF.

This clonotype occurred many times. The chain has TRBV12-3 or TRBV12-4 and TRBJ1-5; D call uncertain. V was shortened by 3 bases and J by 0 bases, with 6 bases between the two germline ends. The CDR3 is 14 amino acids. The CDR3, as DNA: TGTGCCAGCAGTTTTACGGATAGCAATCAGCCCCAGCATTTT. Its translation: CASSFTDSNQPQHF.

This clonotype was recorded at least ten times. V and J are TRBV10-3 and TRBJ2-5; TRBD2 agrees at 14 bases. CDR3 length: 17 amino acids. CDR1 and CDR2 (germline): ENHRY, SYGVKD. J lost 6 bases, V lost 3 bases, and 9 bases had no gene match. The CDR3 sequence: CAISEGLAGGGLKTQYF. The CDR3 nucleotides are TGTGCCATCAGTGAAGGACTAGCGGGAGGCGGACTCAAGACCCAGTACTTC.

This clonotype was counted ten times or more. The rearrangement joins TRBV29-1 to TRBJ2-6; D may be TRBD2 (5 bases). The germline gives CDR1 SQVTM, CDR2 ANQGSEA. CDR3 length equals 15 residues. V lost 6 bases to trimming and J lost 1 base, with 13 bases between them. CDR3 protein: CSVSGGPSGANVLTF. For the CDR3, the DNA is TGCAGCGTCAGTGGAGGTCCTTCTGGGGCCAACGTCCTGACTTTC.

Worth noting for this clonotype: The junction and the germline gene differ at one end; a read error may be behind it. The V call is TRBV6-1, the J call TRBJ1-1; a weak D match, TRBD1 (5 bases). Germline CDR1 reads MNHNS; CDR2 reads SASEGT. The CDR3 runs to 14 residues. The CDR3 nucleotides are TGTACCAGCACCACGGACGGGGGGAACACTGAAGCTTTCTTT. Translated: CTSTTDGGNTEAFF.

The chain joins TRBV29-1 to TRBJ1-5; TRBD1 aligns across 9 bases. The CDR3 contains 13 residues. The germline V gene has CDR1 SQVTM and CDR2 ANQGSEA. V was pared by 7 bases and J by 5 bases, with 6 bases of the junction left unmatched. CDR3 sequence: CSARQGVDQPQHF. The CDR3 DNA reads TGCAGCGCTAGACAGGGGGTAGATCAGCCCCAGCATTTT.

V usage is TRBV7-9 and J usage is TRBJ1-2, with a tentative D call TRBD1 (6 bases). Looked up from germline, CDR1 is SEHNR and CDR2 is FQNEAQ (reference sequence). CDR3 length: 14 residues. Trimming pared 4 bases from V and 3 bases from J, leaving 12 bases between. DNA of the CDR3: TGTGCCAGCAGCTCCCAGGGGATAGACTATGGCTACACCTTC. Its protein product is CASSSQGIDYGYTF.

The V call is TRBV20-1, the J call TRBJ1-1, with 11 bases lining up with TRBD1. V lost 3 bases to trimming and J lost 8 bases; unmatched junction nucleotides: 8. CDR3 length equals 14 residues. The germline V gene has CDR1 DFQATT and CDR2 SNEGSKA (reference sequence). The CDR3 here is CSARGQGDELEAFF. The CDR3 DNA reads TGCAGTGCTAGGGGACAGGGGGACGAACTCGAAGCTTTCTTT.

This clonotype has a count of ten or more. V gene TRBV2 combines with J gene TRBJ1-1; 8 bases align to TRBD1. In germline, CDR1 is SNHLY, CDR2 FYNNEI. V lost 5 bases, J lost 4 bases, and 3 bases stayed unmatched. CDR3 length: 13 amino acids. CDR3 DNA: TGTGCCAGCAGTCCGGACAGGGTCACTGAAGCTTTCTTT. As protein: CASSPDRVTEAFF.

This chain links TRBV7-8 with TRBJ1-1, with D possibly being TRBD1 (5 bases). Per the germline V gene, CDR1 is SGHVS and CDR2 is FQNEAQ. Trimming took off 2 bases at V and 0 bases at J, with 13 bases between the two ends. CDR3 length equals 16 residues. CDR3 residues: CASSLLRTSMNTEAFF. Here the CDR3 DNA reads TGTGCCAGCAGCTTACTACGGACAAGCATGAACACTGAAGCTTTCTTT.

This clonotype has only a few counts. The genes are TRBV5-6 and TRBJ2-7, with D perhaps TRBD1 (5 bases). The CDR3 is made up of 13 amino acids. Germline V gene sequence: CDR1 SGHDT, CDR2 YYEEEE. The ends were cut back, 4 bases at V and 2 bases at J, with 10 bases in the middle. CDR3 residues: CASSRQGTYEQYF. In DNA, the CDR3 is TGTGCCAGCAGCCGTCAGGGCACCTACGAGCAGTACTTC.

As concerns this clonotype: One junction end does not reproduce the germline sequence, and a read error may be involved. This chain links TRBV7-6 with TRBJ2-7; 10 bases align to TRBD1. Germline loops: CDR1 SGHVS, CDR2 FNYEAQ. The CDR3 consists of 15 residues. CDR3 sequence: CASSLAGTGVGEQYF. The CDR3 DNA reads as TGTGCCAGCAGCCTAGCCGGGACAGGGGTGGGCGAGCAGTACTTC.

V and J are TRBV7-8 and TRBJ2-5; D might be TRBD2 (5 bases). Trimming cost V 5 bases and J 2 bases, with 12 bases left between them. This CDR3 spans 14 amino acids. The germline CDR1 and CDR2 sequences are SGHVS and FQNEAQ. For the CDR3, the DNA is TGTGCCAGCAGCCACCGGGGTGGGCAAGAGACCCAGTACTTC. This gives the protein CASSHRGGQETQYF. Full variable domain (rest looked up from reference TRBV7-8 and TRBJ2-5): GAGVSQSPRYKVAKRGQDVALRCDPISGHVSLFWYQQALGQGPEFLTYFQNEAQLDKSGLPSDRFFAERPEGSVSTLKIQRTQQEDSAVYLCASSHRGGQETQYFGPGTRLLVL.

The V gene is TRBV2, the J gene TRBJ2-5; 8 nucleotides match TRBD2. CDR3 length: 17 amino acids. The junction had 15 bases not matched to a gene; V was cut back by 5 bases and J by 4 bases. From germline, CDR1 is SNHLY and CDR2 FYNNEI. CDR3 sequence reads: CASSPAELAALVETQYF. The CDR3 DNA reads as TGTGCCAGCAGTCCAGCGGAACTAGCGGCCCTTGTAGAGACCCAGTACTTC.

V is TRBV7-3 and J is TRBJ1-1; possibly TRBD1 for D (6 bases). This CDR3 has 14 amino acids. Trimming took off 0 bases at V and 8 bases at J, with 13 bases between the two ends. CDR1 and CDR2 from the germline V gene are SGHTA and FQGTGA. In DNA, the CDR3 is TGTGCCAGCAGCTTAACGTTGGGGGACATCGAAGCTTTCTTT. The encoded protein is CASSLTLGDIEAFF.

The chain has TRBV11-1 and TRBJ2-7, with D possibly called TRBD1 or TRBD2 (5 bases each). The germline V and J ends were trimmed by 5 bases and 6 bases, with 20 bases remaining between them. CDR3 length: 15 amino acids. Germline V gene lookup returns CDR1 SGHAT and CDR2 FQDESV (reference sequence). CDR3 sequence (DNA): TGTGCCAGCAGCCCGTTCGGGACCTACGACGGCGAGCAGTACTTC. Translation: CASSPFGTYDGEQYF. Full variable domain (rest looked up from reference TRBV11-1 and TRBJ2-7): EAEVAQSPRYKITEKSQAVAFWCDPISGHATLYWYRQILGQGPELLVQFQDESVVDDSQLPKDRFSAERLKGVDSTLKIQPAELGDSAMYLCASSPFGTYDGEQYFGPGTRLTVT.